The 26 T cell receptor beta chains presented below share a single source sample, sequenced in a study of beta chain features in type 1 diabetes. Their recognized antigens are unknown. Of the isolated RNA, all was reverse transcribed, and so the sequenced material was expressed TCRB transcripts. The protocol was immunoSEQ multiplex PCR, while the TCRdb copy is restricted to in-frame clones and leaves out a portion. This sample has about 170,000 clones, with less than 10% found just once. Study-wide points: There was a moderate but significant shortening of TCRB CDR3s in all four CD4+ subsets of Type 1 diabetes patients.

Sequencing input: central memory CD4+ T cells from blood. Receptors originate from a man aged 18 to 30 with type 1 diabetes.

This clone was recorded a few times. The chain joins TRBV5-4 to TRBJ2-3; 8 nucleotides agree with TRBD2. This CDR3 comprises 16 residues. The trim removed 3 bases at V and 0 bases at J, leaving 6 bases unmatched. Germline values: CDR1 SGHNT, CDR2 YYREEE (reference sequence). The CDR3 coding sequence is TGTGCCAGCAGCTGGGGTACTAGCGGTAGCACAGATACGCAGTATTTT. Its translation: CASSWGTSGSTDTQYF. The variable domain in full, with the rest retrieved from reference TRBV5-4 and TRBJ2-3, is ETGVTQSPTHLIKTRGQQVTLRCSSQSGHNTVSWYQQALGQGPQFIFQYYREEENGRGNFPPRFSGLQFPNYSSELNVNALELDDSALYLCASSWGTSGSTDTQYFGPGTRLTVL.

This clone was seen a few times. The chain joins TRBV28 to TRBJ2-1, with TRBD2 identical over 15 bases. Germline values: CDR1 MDHEN, CDR2 SYDVKM. The CDR3 totals 15 residues. V gave up 5 bases and J gave up 15 bases; unmatched junction bases: 11. The DNA of the CDR3 is TGTGCCAGCAGTCTTGGGACTAGCGGGGGGCGGGCCGGGTTCTTC. Its translation is CASSLGTSGGRAGFF.

The chain uses TRBV29-1 and TRBJ1-2; weak D call: TRBD1 (5 bases). The V gene lost 4 bases and the J gene lost 2 bases, with 14 bases spanning the gap. This CDR3 has 14 amino acids. The V gene's germline CDR1 is SQVTM and CDR2 ANQGSEA. CDR3 amino acids: CSVVDGGFNYGYTF. The CDR3 DNA is TGCAGCGTTGTGGACGGGGGGTTCAACTATGGCTACACCTTC.

This chain links TRBV6-1 with TRBJ2-5, with 7 bases matching TRBD1. Trimming removed 1 base from V and 0 bases from J; junction bases left unmatched: 2. The germline V gene encodes CDR1 MNHNS and CDR2 SASEGT. The CDR3 length is 15 residues. The DNA for the CDR3 is TGTGCCAGCAGTGAAGACAGGGGCGACCAAGAGACCCAGTACTTC. It translates to CASSEDRGDQETQYF.

The rearrangement joins TRBV2 to TRBJ1-5, with TRBD1 matching 9 bases. The V and J ends lost 8 bases and 6 bases, in that order; junction bases with no gene match: 5. Germline CDR1 reads SNHLY; CDR2 reads FYNNEI. The CDR3 consists of 13 residues. The DNA of the CDR3 is TGTGCCAGCGGGGGGACAGGGACTCAGCCCCAGCATTTT. It codes for CASGGTGTQPQHF.

The chain is built from TRBV2 and TRBJ2-5; 8 nucleotides match TRBD2. The V and J ends lost 4 bases and 2 bases, in that order; junction bases with no gene match: 12. Germline V gene lookup returns CDR1 SNHLY and CDR2 FYNNEI. CDR3 length equals 17 residues. CDR3 bases: TGTGCCAGCAGTGCTCAAGGTGGAGCGGGAGAGCAAGAGACCCAGTACTTC. Encoded protein: CASSAQGGAGEQETQYF.

This clone was detected only a few times. The chain recombines TRBV4-3 with TRBJ2-4; TRBD2 matches at 9 bases. Germline V CDR1 and CDR2: LGHNA, YSLEER. The CDR3 loop spans 16 amino acids. V gave up 4 bases and J gave up 8 bases; unmatched junction bases: 12. The DNA of the CDR3 is TGCGCCAGCAGCCGCCTGCCTAGCGGGGAAGGGGACATTCAGTACTTC. Translating it yields CASSRLPSGEGDIQYF.

This clone was seen a few times. This sequence joins TRBV9 and TRBJ2-7; 8 bases map to TRBD1. CDR3 length: 15 residues. Germline-derived CDR1 and CDR2 are SGDLS and YYNGEE. The trim removed 3 bases at V and 3 bases at J, leaving 8 bases unmatched. The DNA for the CDR3 is TGTGCCAGCAGCGAAGGGGGAGACAGGGGCTACGAGCAGTACTTC. It specifies CASSEGGDRGYEQYF. The full variable domain, its missing parts supplied by reference TRBV9 and TRBJ2-7, is DSGVTQTPKHLITATGQRVTLRCSPRSGDLSVYWYQQSLDQGLQFLIQYYNGEERAKGNILERFSAQQFPDLHSELNLSSLELGDSALYFCASSEGGDRGYEQYFGPGTRLTVT.

In this sample, this clone turned up a few times. CDR3 amino acids: CAISGETGGANYGYTF. DNA of the CDR3: TGTGCCATCAGTGGAGAAACAGGGGGCGCAAACTATGGCTACACCTTC. The rearrangement uses TRBV10-3 and TRBJ1-2; 9 bases align to TRBD1. The length of the CDR3 is 16 residues. The V gene's germline CDR1 is ENHRY and CDR2 SYGVKD. V gave up 4 bases and J gave up 2 bases; unmatched junction bases: 8.

This chain links TRBV6-1 with TRBJ1-1, with TRBD1 matching 8 bases. J gave up 4 bases and V 6 bases, and 10 bases lay outside the gene matches. The CDR3 spans 15 residues. Germline values: CDR1 MNHNS, CDR2 SASEGT. CDR3 sequence (DNA): TGTGCCAGCAGCCCCGACAGGGGATGGATCACTGAAGCTTTCTTT. Translation gives CASSPDRGWITEAFF.

This clone turned up a few times. The rearrangement joins TRBV19 to TRBJ1-1, with a tentative D call TRBD1 (6 bases). The V and J ends lost 4 bases and 1 base respectively, with 13 bases between them. The CDR3 covers 15 residues. Germline CDR1 is LNHDA and CDR2 is SQIVND (reference sequence). In DNA form, the CDR3 reads TGTGCCAGTAGTACTCCGGGACACCCGAACACTGAAGCTTTCTTT. Encoded protein: CASSTPGHPNTEAFF.

The chain has TRBV14 and TRBJ2-1; TRBD1 agrees at 9 bases. The CDR3 extends over 17 amino acids. Germline-derived CDR1 and CDR2 are SGHDN and FVKESK. V was pared by 3 bases and J by 8 bases, with 14 bases of the junction left unmatched. CDR3 DNA sequence: TGTGCCAGCAGCCATATGCTTCCGGGACAGGGCAATTATGAGCAGTTCTTC. It is translated as CASSHMLPGQGNYEQFF.

J is TRBJ2-1 and V is TRBV28, with 9 nucleotides matching TRBD1. This CDR3 comprises 16 residues. V dropped 6 bases and J dropped 1; count of bases not matched to a gene: 7. CDR1 is MDHEN, CDR2 SYDVKM, per germline. CDR3 region: CASSNGQGRSYNEQFF. As DNA, the CDR3 is TGTGCCAGCAGCAATGGACAGGGGAGGTCCTACAATGAGCAGTTCTTC.

This clone showed up just once. The genes are TRBV14 and TRBJ1-6; D might be TRBD1 (5 bases). CDR1 and CDR2 from the germline V gene are SGHDN and FVKESK. Trimming shortened V by 8 bases and J by 4 bases, and 9 bases separated the two germline ends. The length of the CDR3 is 13 residues. The CDR3 sequence is CASGAQYNSPLHF. The CDR3, as DNA: TGTGCCAGCGGGGCGCAATATAATTCACCCCTCCACTTT. The full variable domain, with the rest looked up from reference TRBV14 and TRBJ1-6, is EAGVTQFPSHSVIEKGQTVTLRCDPISGHDNLYWYRRVMGKEIKFLLHFVKESKQDESGMPNNRFLAERTGGTYSTLKVQPAELEDSGVYFCASGAQYNSPLHFGNGTRLTVT.

This rearrangement joins TRBV5-4 to TRBJ2-3, with TRBD2 matching 10 bases. Germline CDR1 is SGHNT and CDR2 is YYREEE (reference sequence). CDR3 size: 16 residues. V gave up 1 base and J gave up 6 bases; unmatched junction bases: 8. Here the CDR3 DNA reads TGTGCCAGCAGCTTGAAACTAGCGGGGAACATGGATACGCAGTATTTT. Translation gives CASSLKLAGNMDTQYF.

This sequence joins TRBV23-1 and TRBJ1-5; D call uncertain. TRBV23-1 is treated as an ORF (open reading frame) with a function not yet certain. The CDR3 loop spans 18 amino acids. The V end lost 1 base, the J end lost 0 bases, and 16 bases lay between the germline ends. The CDR3 coding sequence is TGCGCCAGCAGTCAATGTTTTGTCAGCGAATATAGCAATCAGCCCCAGCATTTT. As protein: CASSQCFVSEYSNQPQHF.

The rearrangement links TRBV27 to TRBJ2-1, with 8 bases aligning to TRBD2. Germline V gene sequence: CDR1 MNHEY, CDR2 SMNVEV (reference sequence). CDR3 length: 13 residues. The trim removed 7 bases at V and 7 bases at J, leaving 6 bases unmatched. In nucleotides, the CDR3 is TGTGCCAGCATGGGACTAGATCAGAATGAGCAGTTCTTC. It encodes CASMGLDQNEQFF.

This clone was counted between two and nine times. V and J are TRBV7-9 and TRBJ2-5, with D unresolved. Trimming pared 4 bases from V and 4 bases from J, leaving 10 bases between. Germline values: CDR1 SEHNR, CDR2 FQNEAQ (reference sequence). The CDR3 has 13 residues. The CDR3 spells CASSSRMGETQYF. In DNA form, the CDR3 reads TGTGCCAGCAGCTCGAGGATGGGAGAGACCCAGTACTTC.

The table lists this clone with a few counts. The chain combines TRBV5-1 with TRBJ2-7; 8 bases map to TRBD1. The length of the CDR3 is 14 residues. Trimming removed 4 bases from V and 3 bases from J; junction bases left unmatched: 6. The germline gives CDR1 SGHRS, CDR2 YFSETQ. In nucleotides, the CDR3 is TGCGCCAGCAGCGCCGGGACAGGAGTCTACGAGCAGTACTTC. Protein sequence: CASSAGTGVYEQYF.

This clone was seen only a few times. The genes are TRBV6-6 and TRBJ1-1, with TRBD1 matching 7 bases. This CDR3 is 14 amino acids long. The germline CDR1 and CDR2 sequences are MNHNY and SVGAGI (reference sequence). V lost 4 bases, J lost 2 bases, and 4 bases stayed unmatched. The CDR3 DNA reads as TGTGCCAGCAGTTTTGAAGGGGGCAACACTGAAGCTTTCTTT. This sequence encodes CASSFEGGNTEAFF.

The sample holds a few counts of this clone. The chain couples TRBV19 to TRBJ2-7; D may be TRBD1 (6 bases). The CDR3 has 14 amino acids. Per the germline V gene, CDR1 is LNHDA and CDR2 is SQIVND (reference sequence). Trimming stripped 4 bases from V and 2 bases from J, with 12 bases between. CDR3 in DNA: TGTGCCAGTAGTACCCGGGACACAACCTACGAGCAGTACTTC. Translation gives CASSTRDTTYEQYF.

This clone showed up many times. V and J are TRBV6-5 and TRBJ2-7; the match to TRBD2 covers 7 bases. The J segment lost 4 bases and the V segment lost 10 bases, leaving 10 bases of the junction unmatched. Germline V gene lookup returns CDR1 MNHEY and CDR2 SVGAGI. The CDR3 contains 13 residues. The CDR3 region is CATVQAGRYEQYF. Here the CDR3 DNA reads TGTGCCACGGTCCAAGCGGGGAGGTACGAGCAGTACTTC.

This clone has only a few counts. The chain employs TRBV15 and TRBJ2-5, with 8 bases lining up with TRBD2. The germline gives CDR1 LNHNV, CDR2 YYDKDF (reference sequence). The CDR3 loop spans 14 amino acids. J gave up 5 bases and V 2 bases, and 4 bases lay outside the gene matches. CDR3 coding DNA: TGTGCCACCAGCAGAACGCGGGGGGTTGAGACCCAGTACTTC. Translated, it gives CATSRTRGVETQYF.

This clone occurred a few times. This chain links TRBV6-6 with TRBJ1-5; 12 bases agree with TRBD1. The CDR3 length is 14 residues. V lost 6 bases and J lost 7; bases outside the gene matches: 4. Germline loops: CDR1 MNHNY, CDR2 SVGAGI (reference sequence). The CDR3 loop is CASSQGTGGQPQHF. CDR3 bases: TGTGCCAGCAGCCAAGGGACAGGGGGCCAGCCCCAGCATTTT.

The V and J genes are TRBV7-6 and TRBJ2-2; 10 positions agree with TRBD2. V gave up 5 bases and J gave up 2 bases; unmatched junction bases: 8. This CDR3 is built from 17 residues. CDR1 and CDR2 from the germline V gene are SGHVS and FNYEAQ. Here the CDR3 DNA reads TGTGCCAGCAGCCAAGCGGGAGGGACTCGAAACACCGGGGAGCTGTTTTTT. Its translation: CASSQAGGTRNTGELFF.

This clone was seen only a few times. The chain combines TRBV28 with TRBJ2-3; no definite D call. The CDR3 contains 11 residues. The V end was cut by 3 bases, the J end by 7 bases, with 5 bases between. The germline CDR1 and CDR2 sequences are MDHEN and SYDVKM. The CDR3 loop reads CASSFEHTQYF. The CDR3 coding sequence is TGTGCCAGCAGTTTTGAGCATACGCAGTATTTT.